One sample yielded the 16 T cell receptor beta chains listed below, sequenced in a study of cytomegalovirus exposure and HLA in healthy donors. The PCR ran on 60 Vbeta and 13 Jbeta primers. The method was immunoSEQ multiplex PCR; TCRdb's version includes in-frame clones alone and lacks a portion of them. The table records more than 130,000 clones, about 78% of them present only once. The specimen sequenced was PBMCs. Receptors were obtained from a man between 40 and 49 years old in good health and CMV-seropositive.

V usage is TRBV6-5 and J usage is TRBJ2-1, with D maybe TRBD2 (6 bases). Germline V gene data show CDR1 as MNHEY and CDR2 as SVGAGI. Trimming shortened V by 6 bases and J by 0 bases, and 12 bases separated the two germline ends. The CDR3 runs to 15 residues. CDR3 loop: CASRGGWSSYNEQFF. The CDR3 nucleotides are TGTGCCAGCAGGGGGGGTTGGAGCTCCTACAATGAGCAGTTCTTC.

J is TRBJ2-1 and V is TRBV5-1; 15 nucleotides agree with TRBD2. Looked up from germline, CDR1 is SGHRS and CDR2 is YFSETQ. The J segment lost 6 bases and the V segment lost 4 bases, leaving 8 bases of the junction unmatched. The CDR3 covers 17 residues. The CDR3 reads CASSNGLAGGGTNEQFF. CDR3 in DNA: TGCGCCAGCAGCAACGGACTAGCGGGAGGGGGTACCAATGAGCAGTTCTTC.

V is TRBV5-1 and J is TRBJ1-6; 7 bases match TRBD1. The CDR3 totals 18 residues. Germline V gene lookup returns CDR1 SGHRS and CDR2 YFSETQ. V was clipped by 1 base and J by 9 bases; unmatched bases: 16. CDR3 sequence: CASSLYGNRAPGGSPLHF. In nucleotides, the CDR3 is TGCGCCAGCAGCTTGTACGGAAACAGGGCCCCAGGGGGTTCACCCCTCCACTTT.

The chain employs TRBV9 and TRBJ2-2; TRBD1 matches at 9 bases. This CDR3 spans 17 amino acids. Germline V gives CDR1 SGDLS, CDR2 YYNGEE. V lost 2 bases to trimming and J lost 3 bases; unmatched junction nucleotides: 8. The DNA for the CDR3 is TGTGCCAGCAGCGTTAGTCCGGGACAGGGTTACACCGGGGAGCTGTTTTTT. Its protein product is CASSVSPGQGYTGELFF.

The rearrangement joins TRBV30 to TRBJ1-2; TRBD1 matches at 7 bases. This CDR3 spans 13 amino acids. V lost 0 bases to trimming and J lost 4 bases; unmatched junction nucleotides: 2. From germline, CDR1 is GTSNPN and CDR2 SVGIG (reference sequence). CDR3 protein: CAWSVNRGYGYTF. CDR3 coding DNA: TGTGCCTGGAGTGTAAACAGGGGCTATGGCTACACCTTC.

This chain uses TRBV6-1 with TRBJ2-7; D is undetermined. Germline CDR1 is MNHNS and CDR2 is SASEGT. Between the trimmed V and J ends, which lost 4 bases and 2 bases, there was a span of 9 bases. The CDR3 contains 13 residues. In nucleotides, the CDR3 is TGTGCCAGCAGTGGAGAGATTACCTACGAGCAGTACTTC. Translating gives CASSGEITYEQYF.

There are a few counts of this clone. The CDR3 nucleotides are TGCGCCAGCAGCTTGGGGACAGGGGCGCCTAACTATGGCTACACCTTC. This gives the protein CASSLGTGAPNYGYTF. The rearrangement uses TRBV5-1 and TRBJ1-2; 9 positions agree with TRBD1. The CDR3 is 16 residues long. The V gene end was trimmed by 0 bases and the J gene end by 0 bases; junction bases not matched to a gene: 3. Germline V gene lookup returns CDR1 SGHRS and CDR2 YFSETQ.

The CDR3, as DNA: TGTGCCAGCAGTTTAAGGCGGCTTTGGAGCTATGGCTACACCTTC. As protein: CASSLRRLWSYGYTF. The V call is TRBV28, the J call TRBJ1-2; no reliable D call. Germline CDR1 is MDHEN and CDR2 is SYDVKM. The CDR3 covers 15 residues. V was pared by 2 bases and J by 4 bases, with 14 bases between.

This clone was picked up a small number of times. The junction departs from germline at one end; a sequencing error may be responsible. The V and J genes are TRBV6-6 and TRBJ2-3; 8 nucleotides align to TRBD1. Germline CDR1 reads MNHNY; CDR2 reads SVGAGI (reference sequence). This CDR3 has 14 amino acids. The CDR3 sequence is CASSFEYPDRVIDF. As DNA, the CDR3 is TGTGCCAGCAGTTTCGAATACCCGGACAGGGTTATAGATTTT.

This clone has just one count. V usage is TRBV28 and J usage is TRBJ1-1; possible D gene TRBD1, 6 bases. The CDR3 is made up of 17 amino acids. Germline CDR1 is MDHEN and CDR2 is SYDVKM. V gave up 4 bases and J gave up 4 bases, with 22 bases separating them. The DNA for the CDR3 is TGTGCCAGCAGTTGGATTTCGTATTCACAGGGCGTCACTGAAGCTTTCTTT. It yields the protein CASSWISYSQGVTEAFF.

The rearrangement links TRBV9 to TRBJ2-1; TRBD2 matches 8 bases. Germline-derived CDR1 and CDR2 are SGDLS and YYNGEE. The junction had 10 bases not matched to a gene; V was cut back by 10 bases and J by 1 base. CDR3 size: 15 residues. The CDR3 reads CASGRGVTSYNEQFF. CDR3 DNA sequence: TGTGCCTCGGGGCGGGGGGTGACTTCCTACAATGAGCAGTTCTTC.

The chain carries TRBV11-2 and TRBJ2-5, with D tentatively TRBD2 (6 bases). Between the trimmed V and J ends, which lost 4 bases and 0 bases, there was a span of 12 bases. The germline V gene has CDR1 SGHAT and CDR2 FQNNGV. The length of the CDR3 is 15 residues. The CDR3 loop is CASSSGAGYQETQYF. The CDR3 bases are TGTGCCAGCAGCTCCGGGGCGGGGTACCAAGAGACCCAGTACTTC.

This chain links TRBV6-6 with TRBJ2-7; TRBD2 matches at 8 bases. Germline V CDR1 and CDR2: MNHNY, SVGAGI (reference sequence). The CDR3 is 13 residues long. Unmatched junction bases numbered 8, after V lost 10 bases and J lost 3 bases. In DNA, the CDR3 is TGTGCCACCCAAGGAGCGGGGGTCTACGAGCAGTACTTC. Amino acid sequence: CATQGAGVYEQYF.

This chain uses TRBV4-3 with TRBJ2-5; 11 bases line up with TRBD2. The ends lost 0 bases at V and 5 bases at J; junction bases unmatched: 5. Germline V gene lookup returns CDR1 LGHNA and CDR2 YSLEER. This CDR3 comprises 16 residues. CDR3 DNA sequence: TGCGCCAGCAGCCAAGATGCTAGCGGGAGGCGGGAGACCCAGTACTTC. Amino acid sequence: CASSQDASGRRETQYF.

This clone has a handful of counts. The chain is built from TRBV27 and TRBJ1-1, with TRBD1 identical over 11 bases. The CDR3 covers 17 residues. CDR1 is MNHEY and CDR2 is SMNVEV in the germline V gene (reference sequence). Germline trimming cut 2 bases from V and 0 bases from J; bases unmatched to any gene: 5. The CDR3 DNA is TGTGCCAGCAGTTTAAGGACAGGGGGCTCCATGAACACTGAAGCTTTCTTT. Translated, it gives CASSLRTGGSMNTEAFF.

The chain uses TRBV5-1 and TRBJ2-7, with D possibly being TRBD1 (5 bases). Trimming shortened V by 0 bases and J by 3 bases, and 7 bases separated the two germline ends. Germline V gene lookup returns CDR1 SGHRS and CDR2 YFSETQ. This CDR3 spans 13 amino acids. The CDR3 spells CASSLDTGYEQYF. CDR3 coding DNA: TGCGCCAGCAGCTTGGATACAGGCTACGAGCAGTACTTC.